These 30 T cell receptor beta chains originate from one sample sequenced in a study of cytomegalovirus exposure and HLA in healthy donors. Researchers ran the PCR with 60 Vbeta and 13 Jbeta primers. Data came from immunoSEQ multiplex PCR; TCRdb stores just in-frame clones and leaves some out. The sample shows around 150,000 clones, 75% to 85% of them seen only once. Material for sequencing was PBMCs. The receptors derive from a woman aged 50 to 60 in good health and CMV-seropositive.

This chain links TRBV4-1 with TRBJ1-4, with 10 bases fitting TRBD1. The CDR3 is made up of 18 amino acids. Trimming cost V 4 bases and J 4 bases; bases outside gene matches: 12. In germline, CDR1 is MGHRA, CDR2 YSYEKL. CDR3 protein: CASSPRSPRDRGNEKLFF. The DNA for the CDR3 is TGCGCCAGCAGCCCCAGGAGCCCCCGGGACAGGGGTAATGAAAAACTGTTTTTT.

This clone turned up a few times. CDR3 protein: CASSLTGGTYNEQFF. Written as DNA, the CDR3 is TGTGCCAGCAGCTTAACGGGGGGGACCTACAATGAGCAGTTCTTC. The chain joins TRBV7-3 to TRBJ2-1, with TRBD2 identical over 7 bases. J lost 2 bases, V lost 0 bases, and 1 base had no gene match. CDR1 and CDR2 from the germline V gene are SGHTA and FQGTGA. The CDR3 covers 15 residues. The whole variable domain, remainder taken from reference TRBV7-3 and TRBJ2-1, is GAGVSQTPSNKVTEKGKYVELRCDPISGHTALYWYRQSLGQGPEFLIYFQGTGAADDSGLPNDRFFAVRPEGSVSTLKIQRTERGDSAVYLCASSLTGGTYNEQFFGPGTRLTVL.

The chain has TRBV5-6 and TRBJ2-7; 9 nucleotides line up with TRBD1. CDR3 length equals 12 residues. The V gene's germline CDR1 is SGHDT and CDR2 YYEEEE. Trimming at V came to 3 bases and at J to 10 bases, leaving 5 bases not matched to a gene. The CDR3 here is CASSWGQGKQYF. In DNA, the CDR3 is TGTGCCAGCAGCTGGGGACAGGGTAAACAGTACTTC.

This clone has a handful of counts. Here the CDR3 reads CASSYSLGGEQFF. The CDR3 DNA reads TGTGCCAGCAGTTACAGTCTAGGGGGTGAGCAGTTCTTC. V is TRBV6-5 and J is TRBJ2-1; a possible D gene is TRBD1 (6 bases). Germline-derived CDR1 and CDR2 are MNHEY and SVGAGI. This CDR3 is 13 amino acids long. Trimming stripped 2 bases from V and 9 bases from J, with 11 bases between.

The chain joins TRBV7-9 to TRBJ1-2; weak D call: TRBD1 (6 bases). Trimming removed 3 bases from V and 4 bases from J, with 15 bases in between. CDR3 length equals 15 residues. Germline V CDR1 and CDR2: SEHNR, FQNEAQ (reference sequence). This CDR3 is CASSLAEDSIYGYTF. CDR3 DNA: TGTGCCAGCAGCTTGGCTGAGGACAGTATCTATGGCTACACCTTC.

The rearrangement joins TRBV2 to TRBJ2-5; no clear D. The germline gives CDR1 SNHLY, CDR2 FYNNEI. CDR3 size: 13 residues. V was pared by 2 bases and J by 7 bases, with 11 bases between. The CDR3 here is CASSESESGTQYF. The CDR3 coding sequence is TGTGCCAGCAGTGAATCTGAGAGTGGGACCCAGTACTTC.

This clone has a single count. The chain combines TRBV19 with TRBJ1-5, with 7 bases identical to TRBD1. The V gene end was trimmed by 3 bases and the J gene end by 7 bases; junction bases not matched to a gene: 3. The germline V gene encodes CDR1 LNHDA and CDR2 SQIVND (reference sequence). The length of the CDR3 is 13 residues. CDR3 region: CASSIDRDQPQHF. The CDR3 DNA reads as TGTGCCAGTAGTATCGACAGGGACCAGCCCCAGCATTTT.

The rearrangement uses TRBV6-1 and TRBJ1-5, with D possibly being TRBD1 (6 bases). The V end was cut by 0 bases, the J end by 5 bases, with 14 bases between. The CDR3 has 16 residues. The germline V gene encodes CDR1 MNHNS and CDR2 SASEGT. The CDR3 DNA is TGTGCCAGCAGTGAAGCCCACGGGGGGCCCTATCAGCCCCAGCATTTT. Encoded protein: CASSEAHGGPYQPQHF.

CDR3 amino acids: CASSPGGAPLYNEQFF. CDR3 nucleotides: TGTGCCAGCAGCCCCGGCGGAGCACCTCTCTACAATGAGCAGTTCTTC. The J gene is TRBJ2-1, the V gene TRBV27; D is unclear. The V gene lost 6 bases and the J gene lost 3 bases, with 18 bases spanning the gap. Germline lookup yields CDR1 MNHEY and CDR2 SMNVEV (reference sequence). The CDR3 extends over 16 amino acids.

The sample holds one count of this clone. The V gene is TRBV5-1, the J gene TRBJ2-1; no reliable D call. In germline, CDR1 is SGHRS, CDR2 YFSETQ. CDR3 length: 13 residues. Trimming pared 0 bases from V and 10 bases from J, leaving 11 bases between. In DNA form, the CDR3 reads TGCGCCAGCAGCTTGGTCCCCCAGGCGGAGCAGTTCTTC. This gives the protein CASSLVPQAEQFF. The full variable domain, its missing parts supplied by reference TRBV5-1 and TRBJ2-1, is KAGVTQTPRYLIKTRGQQVTLSCSPISGHRSVSWYQQTPGQGLQFLFEYFSETQRNKGNFPGRFSGRQFSNSRSEMNVSTLELGDSALYLCASSLVPQAEQFFGPGTRLTVL.

This chain joins TRBV7-2 and TRBJ2-7; 7 bases are shared with TRBD2. This CDR3 comprises 14 residues. CDR1 and CDR2 from the germline V gene are SGHTA and FQGNSA. The J segment lost 5 bases and the V segment lost 3 bases, leaving 7 bases of the junction unmatched. In nucleotides, the CDR3 is TGTGCCAGCAGCTTCGACTGGGGAGGGGACGAGCAGTACTTC. Translating gives CASSFDWGGDEQYF.

This rearrangement joins TRBV2 to TRBJ2-1; D is unclear. V lost 3 bases, J lost 2 bases, and 5 bases lay in between. Germline V gene lookup returns CDR1 SNHLY and CDR2 FYNNEI. The length of the CDR3 is 13 residues. CDR3 region: CASSEGPYNEQFF. The CDR3 DNA reads TGTGCCAGCAGTGAGGGCCCCTACAATGAGCAGTTCTTC.

CDR3 in DNA: TGTGCCAGCAGCTTAGGGGGCAGCCAGCCAGATCAGTACTTC. Translating it yields CASSLGGSQPDQYF. V gene TRBV7-9 combines with J gene TRBJ2-7; tentatively, D is TRBD1 (5 bases). Germline V gene data show CDR1 as SEHNR and CDR2 as FQNEAQ (reference sequence). V lost 1 base, J lost 10 bases, and 17 bases lay in between. The CDR3 totals 14 residues.

CDR3 coding DNA: TGTGCCAGCACCGACGTAGGGGGCACTGAAGCTTTCTTT. Protein sequence: CASTDVGGTEAFF. This chain connects TRBV19 to TRBJ1-1, with a possible D match to TRBD1 (6 bases). This CDR3 has 13 residues. In germline, CDR1 is LNHDA, CDR2 SQIVND (reference sequence). Trimming shortened V by 9 bases and J by 4 bases, and 15 bases separated the two germline ends.

The CDR3 nucleotides read TGTGCCAGCAGCTTAGCAGTGGGACAGGTTTACGAGCAGTACTTC. This codes for CASSLAVGQVYEQYF. The V gene is TRBV11-1, the J gene TRBJ2-7; TRBD1 matches at 8 bases. After removal of 0 bases from V and 4 bases from J, the junction contained 5 bases not matched to a gene. Looked up from germline, CDR1 is SGHAT and CDR2 is FQDESV (reference sequence). The CDR3 loop spans 15 amino acids.

The CDR3 reads CASSLRGGTLNTEAFF. CDR3 sequence (DNA): TGTGCCAGCAGTTTAAGGGGGGGAACTTTGAACACTGAAGCTTTCTTT. This sequence joins TRBV27 and TRBJ1-1; maybe TRBD1 (6 bases). Germline loops: CDR1 MNHEY, CDR2 SMNVEV (reference sequence). V dropped 2 bases and J dropped 0 bases, with 13 bases sitting between them. CDR3 size: 16 residues.

As to this clone: This CDR3 is also generated by other DNA sequences in the sample. The chain carries TRBV2 and TRBJ2-2, with D perhaps TRBD1 (6 bases). The ends were cut back, 5 bases at V and 5 bases at J, with 9 bases in the middle. Germline loops: CDR1 SNHLY, CDR2 FYNNEI. There are 13 residues in the CDR3. The CDR3 region has the DNA TGTGCCAGCAGTTCTCAGGGGACCGGGGAGCTGTTTTTT. Amino acid sequence: CASSSQGTGELFF.

The V call is TRBV11-1, the J call TRBJ2-3, with TRBD2 matching 14 bases. Looked up from germline, CDR1 is SGHAT and CDR2 is FQDESV (reference sequence). V dropped 5 bases and J dropped 5; count of bases not matched to a gene: 6. This CDR3 region has 16 residues. The CDR3 reads CASSRRTSGGIDTQYF. The CDR3 bases are TGTGCCAGCAGCCGCCGGACTAGCGGGGGGATAGATACGCAGTATTTT.

This rearrangement joins TRBV18 to TRBJ2-2; TRBD1 might be the D (6 bases). V was pared by 4 bases and J by 0 bases, with 18 bases between. Germline assignment: CDR1 KGHSH and CDR2 LQKENI. The CDR3 totals 18 residues. CDR3 protein: CASSLVLIRTANTGELFF. CDR3 DNA sequence: TGTGCCAGCTCACTCGTGCTGATTCGGACAGCGAACACCGGGGAGCTGTTTTTT.

The gene calls are TRBV2 and TRBJ2-2; TRBD1 matches at 10 bases. The CDR3 is 14 amino acids. V gave up 7 bases and J gave up 5 bases; unmatched junction bases: 4. Germline CDR1 SNHLY, CDR2 FYNNEI. The CDR3 DNA sequence: TGTGCCAGCATCGGGACAGGGGTAACCGGGGAGCTGTTTTTT. It specifies CASIGTGVTGELFF.

The V and J genes are TRBV5-6 and TRBJ2-7; weak D call: TRBD2 (6 bases). This CDR3 has 15 residues. V was clipped by 0 bases and J by 0 bases, with 10 bases between them. Per the germline V gene, CDR1 is SGHDT and CDR2 is YYEEEE. The CDR3 nucleotides are TGTGCCAGCAGCTTGGTTCGGGGGTCCTCCTACGAGCAGTACTTC. It translates to CASSLVRGSSYEQYF.

The chain has TRBV30 and TRBJ2-7; 10 bases match TRBD2. From germline, CDR1 is GTSNPN and CDR2 SVGIG (reference sequence). This CDR3 has 14 amino acids. Trimming at V came to 7 bases and at J to 6 bases, leaving 12 bases not matched to a gene. Here the CDR3 DNA reads TGTGCCTCAAAGGGGCTAGCGGGAGTAGGCGAGCAGTACTTC. Amino acid sequence: CASKGLAGVGEQYF.

This clone was detected a few times. V usage is TRBV6-6 and J usage is TRBJ1-1; D is ambiguous. Germline assignment: CDR1 MNHNY and CDR2 SVGAGI (reference sequence). The V end lost 0 bases, the J end lost 3 bases, and 11 bases lay between the germline ends. The CDR3 consists of 15 residues. DNA of the CDR3: TGTGCCAGCAGTTACTCGGCAAAGGCGGACACTGAAGCTTTCTTT. Residues: CASSYSAKADTEAFF.

The chain joins TRBV6-1 to TRBJ1-5; D is unclear. The CDR3 is made up of 14 amino acids. Trimming cost V 4 bases and J 0 bases, with 7 bases left between them. Per the germline V gene, CDR1 is MNHNS and CDR2 is SASEGT. CDR3 in DNA: TGTGCCAGCAGTGCCGCGGGTAGCAATCAGCCCCAGCATTTT. Amino acids: CASSAAGSNQPQHF.

The chain is built from TRBV4-2 and TRBJ2-3, with 10 bases matching TRBD2. CDR1 LGHNA and CDR2 YNFKEQ come from the germline V gene. V was clipped by 1 base and J by 6 bases; unmatched bases: 13. The CDR3 extends over 18 amino acids. The CDR3 sequence is CASSQGELAGTLPDTQYF. The CDR3 nucleotides read TGTGCCAGCAGCCAAGGGGAACTAGCGGGAACCCTTCCGGATACGCAGTATTTT.

This clone was seen once. This chain connects TRBV12-2 to TRBJ1-1; the listed D gene, TRBD1, was not tested against the DNA. TRBV12-2 is a pseudogene locus. The CDR3 contains 13 residues. The CDR3 coding sequence is TGTGCAAGTCGCTTAGCGGAGGGGGCTCGTGCTTTCTTT. Residues: CASRLAEGARAFF.

The chain recombines TRBV27 with TRBJ2-5; the D gene is possibly TRBD1 (6 bases). Near its end, the DNA agrees better with TRBJ2-7, so the J call may be wrong. This CDR3 region has 16 residues. The germline CDR1 and CDR2 sequences are MNHEY and SMNVEV (reference sequence). This CDR3 reads CASSLGRQAGTYEQYF. DNA for the CDR3: TGTGCCAGCAGTTTGGGCCGACAGGCCGGTACCTACGAGCAGTACTTC.

J is TRBJ2-6 and V is TRBV2; D not resolved. Germline assignment: CDR1 SNHLY and CDR2 FYNNEI. V was shortened by 3 bases and J by 0 bases, with 9 bases between the two germline ends. This CDR3 has 16 amino acids. Here the CDR3 DNA reads TGTGCCAGCAGTGACGTCTTGTCCTCTGGGGCCAACGTCCTGACTTTC. This encodes CASSDVLSSGANVLTF.

The chain employs TRBV4-3 and TRBJ1-3, with D perhaps TRBD1 (5 bases). This CDR3 has 18 amino acids. Between the trimmed V and J ends, which lost 0 bases and 4 bases, there was a span of 19 bases. Germline assignment: CDR1 LGHNA and CDR2 YSLEER. CDR3 sequence (DNA): TGCGCCAGCAGCCAAGAACACACGGCGGGACTAGGAGGAAACACCATATATTTT. This translates into CASSQEHTAGLGGNTIYF.

The DNA for the CDR3 is TGTGCCAGTAGTAAAGCGGGAGCTTCATACAATGAGCAGTTCTTC. Its translation: CASSKAGASYNEQFF. The V gene is TRBV19, the J gene TRBJ2-1, with TRBD2 matching 8 bases. The trim removed 4 bases at V and 4 bases at J, leaving 6 bases unmatched. The CDR3 sequence is 15 residues long. CDR1 is LNHDA and CDR2 is SQIVND in the germline V gene (reference sequence). The full variable domain, rest sourced from reference TRBV19 and TRBJ2-1, is DGGITQSPKYLFRKEGQNVTLSCEQNLNHDAMYWYRQDPGQGLRLIYYSQIVNDFQKGDIAEGYSVSREKKESFPLTVTSAQKNPTAFYLCASSKAGASYNEQFFGPGTRLTVL.